This entry concerns a single T cell receptor (beta chain). Germline-derived CDR1 and CDR2 are SEHNR and FQNEAQ (reference sequence). V lost 1 base to trimming and J lost 2 bases, with 6 bases between them. The CDR3 runs to 15 residues. The sample belongs to a study of naive and memory T cell subsets. The beta constant-region primer was an equimolar mix of two oligonucleotides covering TRBC1 and TRBC2. Nested alpha and beta constant-region primers with the SP2 primer drove four PCR rounds on ligated cDNA. TCRdb called the UMI-ligation and nested PCR reads again in MiXCR, with one record for every CDR3 protein. The table records some 100,000 distinct CDR3 sequences, roughly 7% of them present only once. CD4 T cells were positively selected, then CD8 T cells from the CD4-negative fraction. Four subsets defined by CD45RA and CD27 were sorted after CD3, CD4, CD8 and live/dead staining.

The gene calls are TRBV7-9 and TRBJ1-6; D remains unclear. Sequencing was done on a sample of central memory CD4+ T cells from blood. This TCR derives from a human donor in good health. The CDR3 DNA reads TGTGCCAGCAGCTTAGGGGCGGCCTATAATTCACCCCTCCACTTT. It is translated as CASSLGAAYNSPLHF.